Presented here are 23 T cell receptor beta chains from one specimen sequenced in a study of T cell responses to AZD1222 COVID-19 vaccine. Data came from immunoSEQ multiplex PCR; TCRdb stores just in-frame clones and leaves some out. The table has roughly 100,000 clones, 85% to 90% seen once. The input for sequencing was peripheral blood, taken on day 0 of AZD1222 vaccination. All receptors derive from an adult in good health.

The chain combines TRBV7-8 with TRBJ2-2, with TRBD2 identical over 11 bases. V shed 0 bases, J shed 5 bases, and the junction held 11 bases outside the gene matches. The germline CDR1 and CDR2 sequences are SGHVS and FQNEAQ. The CDR3 extends over 19 amino acids. CDR3 amino acids: CASSLASLAGGARTGELFF. The DNA for the CDR3 is TGTGCCAGCAGCTTAGCGTCCCTAGCGGGAGGCGCGAGGACCGGGGAGCTGTTTTTT.

This clone occurred a few times. V gene TRBV7-2 combines with J gene TRBJ2-7; D unclear. Germline V gene lookup returns CDR1 SGHTA and CDR2 FQGNSA. V was shortened by 6 bases and J by 1 base, with 13 bases between the two germline ends. The CDR3 is made up of 14 amino acids. CDR3 bases: TGTGCCAGCAGTTTCGGGTCCAATTCCTACGAGCAGTACTTC. Protein: CASSFGSNSYEQYF.

The CDR3: CASSFAPDRETQYF. CDR3 nucleotides: TGTGCCAGCAGCTTCGCTCCAGACAGGGAGACCCAGTACTTC. The chain links TRBV5-4 to TRBJ2-5, with a tentative D call TRBD1 (6 bases). The CDR3 loop spans 14 amino acids. Germline V CDR1 and CDR2: SGHNT, YYREEE (reference sequence). Trimming took off 2 bases at V and 5 bases at J, with 13 bases between the two ends.

The chain recombines TRBV7-2 with TRBJ1-6, with TRBD1 matching over 9 bases. The J segment lost 6 bases and the V segment lost 4 bases, leaving 7 bases of the junction unmatched. Germline V gene sequence: CDR1 SGHTA, CDR2 FQGNSA. The length of the CDR3 is 16 residues. In DNA, the CDR3 is TGTGCCAGCAGCTCCCCCGGGACAGGGCTTAATTCACCCCTCCACTTT. This encodes CASSSPGTGLNSPLHF.

The chain recombines TRBV7-2 with TRBJ1-3; tentative D call: TRBD1 (5 bases). Germline CDR1 reads SGHTA; CDR2 reads FQGNSA. V gave up 0 bases and J gave up 2 bases, with 8 bases separating them. CDR3 length: 15 amino acids. CDR3 sequence reads: CASSLATGAGNTIYF. CDR3 DNA sequence: TGTGCCAGCAGCTTAGCGACGGGGGCTGGAAACACCATATATTTT.

V is TRBV5-4 and J is TRBJ2-7; TRBD1 or TRBD2 may be the D gene (6 bases each). Germline V gene data show CDR1 as SGHNT and CDR2 as YYREEE (reference sequence). This CDR3 is 15 amino acids long. V was clipped by 4 bases and J by 6 bases, with 20 bases between them. CDR3 residues: CASSRPEGGPAEQYF. Written as DNA, the CDR3 is TGTGCCAGCAGCCGCCCAGAGGGGGGACCGGCCGAGCAGTACTTC.

The CDR3 nucleotides read TGCGCCAGCAGCCTGGGGACAGGGGTTGACTATGGCTACACCTTC. It translates to CASSLGTGVDYGYTF. This sequence joins TRBV5-1 and TRBJ1-2; 10 bases line up with TRBD1. Germline V gene sequence: CDR1 SGHRS, CDR2 YFSETQ. This CDR3 is built from 15 residues. V shed 4 bases and J 3 bases; nucleotides not matched to a gene: 6. The full variable domain, completed using reference TRBV5-1 and TRBJ1-2, is KAGVTQTPRYLIKTRGQQVTLSCSPISGHRSVSWYQQTPGQGLQFLFEYFSETQRNKGNFPGRFSGRQFSNSRSEMNVSTLELGDSALYLCASSLGTGVDYGYTFGSGTRLTVV.

The table lists this clone with a few counts. The CDR3 nucleotides read TGTGCCACCAGTAGGGGGACAGATGAAGCTTTCTTT. Its translation: CATSRGTDEAFF. The J gene is TRBJ1-1, the V gene TRBV24-1, with 7 bases that match TRBD1. The germline CDR1 and CDR2 sequences are KGHDR and SFDVKD. CDR3 length equals 12 residues. The trim removed 6 bases at V and 7 bases at J, leaving 4 bases unmatched.

V and J are TRBV6-1 and TRBJ2-1; D uncertain. The CDR3 spans 14 residues. The germline CDR1 and CDR2 sequences are MNHNS and SASEGT. Deletions cut 3 bases from V and 5 bases from J, with 11 bases between. This CDR3 reads CASSDGRSHNEQFF. CDR3 DNA sequence: TGTGCCAGCAGTGACGGTAGAAGCCACAATGAGCAGTTCTTC.

The CDR3 region is CASSYTQNQPQHF. The DNA of the CDR3 is TGTGCCAGCAGCTACACCCAAAATCAGCCCCAGCATTTT. The J gene is TRBJ1-5, the V gene TRBV5-8; no reliable D call. The germline V gene encodes CDR1 SGHTS and CDR2 YDEGEE. The V end was cut by 3 bases, the J end by 4 bases, with 8 bases between. This CDR3 comprises 13 residues. The full variable domain, in which reference TRBV5-8 and TRBJ1-5 provide the parts outside the CDR3, is EAGVTQSPTHLIKTRGQQATLRCSPISGHTSVYWYQQALGLGLQFLLWYDEGEERNRGNFPPRFSGRQFPNYSSELNVNALELEDSALYLCASSYTQNQPQHFGDGTRLSIL.

The chain employs TRBV5-1 and TRBJ2-3; D possibly corresponds to TRBD2 (5 bases). The germline V gene encodes CDR1 SGHRS and CDR2 YFSETQ. This CDR3 region has 14 residues. Trimming stripped 0 bases from V and 2 bases from J, with 7 bases between. The CDR3 protein is CASSLEAVTDTQYF. As DNA, the CDR3 is TGCGCCAGCAGCTTGGAAGCGGTCACAGATACGCAGTATTTT.

This chain connects TRBV2 to TRBJ1-6; 8 nucleotides line up with TRBD1. The CDR3 consists of 13 residues. CDR1 is SNHLY and CDR2 is FYNNEI in the germline V gene. J gave up 7 bases and V 4 bases, and 0 bases lay outside the gene matches. CDR3 DNA: TGTGCCAGCAGTGGACAGGGGAATTCACCCCTCCACTTT. Protein: CASSGQGNSPLHF. Filled out from reference TRBV2 and TRBJ1-6, the complete variable domain reads EPEVTQTPSHQVTQMGQEVILRCVPISNHLYFYWYRQILGQKVEFLVSFYNNEISEKSEIFDDQFSVERPDGSNFTLKIRSTKLEDSAMYFCASSGQGNSPLHFGNGTRLTVT.

The chain has TRBV27 and TRBJ2-7; no clear D. Germline CDR1 reads MNHEY; CDR2 reads SMNVEV (reference sequence). The V end lost 0 bases, the J end lost 0 bases, and 9 bases lay between the germline ends. The CDR3 sequence is 15 residues long. The CDR3 sequence: CASSLSAAPSYEQYF. The CDR3 coding sequence is TGTGCCAGCAGTTTATCGGCAGCGCCCTCCTACGAGCAGTACTTC.

V is TRBV7-2 and J is TRBJ2-1, with D perhaps matching TRBD2 (6 bases). Per germline, CDR1 SGHTA and CDR2 FQGNSA. There are 17 residues in the CDR3. The germline V and J ends were trimmed by 1 base and 6 bases, with 19 bases remaining between them. CDR3 protein: CASSLDFGTQTPNEQFF. DNA of the CDR3: TGTGCCAGCAGCTTAGACTTTGGGACTCAGACGCCCAATGAGCAGTTCTTC.

The chain employs TRBV27 and TRBJ1-1; unclear D gene. V dropped 8 bases and J dropped 0 bases, with 4 bases sitting between them. Germline loops: CDR1 MNHEY, CDR2 SMNVEV (reference sequence). The CDR3 is 11 residues long. CDR3 bases: TGTGCCAGCTTTATGAACACTGAAGCTTTCTTT. It translates to CASFMNTEAFF.

This chain connects TRBV12-3 or TRBV12-4 to TRBJ1-2; maybe TRBD1 (5 bases). Trimming stripped 6 bases from V and 5 bases from J, with 13 bases between. CDR3 length: 13 amino acids. DNA of the CDR3: TGTGCCAGCAGCCTCCCCGACAGATATGGCTACACCTTC. It specifies CASSLPDRYGYTF.

V is TRBV4-2 and J is TRBJ2-5; 7 nucleotides agree with TRBD2. The germline V gene encodes CDR1 LGHNA and CDR2 YNFKEQ. The CDR3 consists of 16 residues. Unmatched junction bases numbered 9, after V lost 0 bases and J lost 5 bases. The CDR3 loop is CASSQDPSGDQETQYF. The CDR3 DNA sequence: TGTGCCAGCAGCCAAGATCCCAGCGGGGATCAGGAGACCCAGTACTTC.

The rearrangement joins TRBV27 to TRBJ2-7; unclear D gene. The length of the CDR3 is 14 residues. V was pared by 5 bases and J by 4 bases, with 15 bases between. From germline, CDR1 is MNHEY and CDR2 SMNVEV (reference sequence). CDR3 loop: CASSTREGPYEQYF. In DNA, the CDR3 is TGTGCCAGCAGTACCCGCGAAGGGCCTTACGAGCAGTACTTC.

The rearrangement links TRBV28 to TRBJ1-1, with D hard to call. The CDR3 has 13 residues. Germline CDR1 MDHEN, CDR2 SYDVKM. Trimming stripped 4 bases from V and 5 bases from J, with 11 bases between. CDR3 residues: CASSWPGWTEAFF. CDR3 DNA: TGTGCCAGCAGTTGGCCGGGTTGGACTGAAGCTTTCTTT.

This sequence joins TRBV5-1 and TRBJ1-4; D gene ambiguous. Trimming removed 1 base from V and 0 bases from J, with 7 bases in between. Germline CDR1 and CDR2: SGHRS and YFSETQ. This CDR3 is built from 15 residues. CDR3 region: CASSLTPATNEKLFF. CDR3 coding DNA: TGCGCCAGCAGCTTGACGCCAGCAACTAATGAAAAACTGTTTTTT.

This clone was seen a single time. J is TRBJ2-1 and V is TRBV6-2 or TRBV6-3; 11 bases map to TRBD2. V shed 2 bases, J shed 8 bases, and the junction held 11 bases outside the gene matches. The V gene's germline CDR1 is MNHEY and CDR2 SVGEGT. The length of the CDR3 is 17 residues. DNA of the CDR3: TGTGCCAGCAGTTACGTTTCTAGCGGGAGGAGGCCGCATGAGCAGTTCTTC. Translation gives CASSYVSSGRRPHEQFF.

The rearrangement joins TRBV6-5 to TRBJ2-5; TRBD2 matches 12 bases. V dropped 5 bases and J dropped 2; count of bases not matched to a gene: 3. The CDR3 has 15 residues. Germline V gene lookup returns CDR1 MNHEY and CDR2 SVGAGI. The CDR3 reads CASSPGLAGQETQYF. The CDR3 nucleotides are TGTGCCAGCAGTCCCGGACTAGCGGGGCAAGAGACCCAGTACTTC.

J is TRBJ1-5 and V is TRBV6-1, with TRBD1 as a possible D gene (5 bases). The germline CDR1 and CDR2 sequences are MNHNS and SASEGT. V shed 1 base and J shed 7 bases, with 17 bases lying between them. CDR3 length: 16 amino acids. In DNA form, the CDR3 reads TGTGCCAGCAGTGAAGTGGGGCGTACTCGGGGACAGCCCCAGCATTTT. Encoded protein: CASSEVGRTRGQPQHF.